These T cell receptor beta chains were read from a single sample in a study of CD8 T cells in ankylosing spondylitis. TCRdb redid the calling of the 5' RACE reads with MiXCR, one entry per CDR3 protein. This sample yields approximately 200,000 distinct CDR3 sequences, of which approximately 12% are seen a single time; approximately 9.9% belongs to the top ten. Sequencing used blood, either unsorted or a sorted T cell fraction (not recorded which). These receptors were collected from a female donor with ankylosing spondylitis or in good health (not recorded which). CDR3s include the opening cysteine and the closing phenylalanine or tryptophan. A D gene is named only where the DNA matches it firmly. Clone size is not always given. Where it is, it says once, few, many or a class for expanded clones.

clone size: -; D gene: -; J gene: TRBJ1-5; V gene: TRBV2; CDR3 protein: CASSVGLPGNQPQHF; CDR3 DNA: TGTGCCAGCAGTGTCGGTCTCCCGGGCAATCAGCCCCAGCATTTT
clone size: many; D gene: TRBD1; J gene: TRBJ1-5; V gene: TRBV6-2/TRBV6-3; CDR3 protein: CASSTLTGAGNQPQHF; CDR3 DNA: TGTGCCAGCAGTACCCTTACAGGGGCCGGCAATCAGCCCCAGCATTTT
clone size: many; D gene: -; J gene: TRBJ1-1; V gene: TRBV29-1; CDR3 protein: CSVRGGFEKTEAFF; CDR3 DNA: TGCAGCGTACGGGGGGGCTTCGAAAAGACTGAAGCTTTCTTT
clone size: few; D gene: TRBD1; J gene: TRBJ1-6; V gene: TRBV11-2; CDR3 protein: CASSSWTGINSPLHF; CDR3 DNA: TGTGCCAGCAGCTCTTGGACAGGGATTAACTCACCCCTCCACTTT
clone size: medium-sized; D gene: TRBD2; J gene: TRBJ2-1; V gene: TRBV20-1; CDR3 protein: CTGTSGAYNEQFF; CDR3 DNA: TGCACCGGGACTAGCGGGGCCTACAATGAGCAGTTCTTC
clone size: -; D gene: -; J gene: TRBJ2-5; V gene: TRBV7-9; CDR3 protein: CASSLAKEQETQYF; CDR3 DNA: TGTGCCAGCAGCTTAGCGAAAGAACAAGAGACCCAGTACTTC
clone size: few; D gene: -; J gene: TRBJ1-2; V gene: TRBV5-1; CDR3 protein: CASSLEGGYNYGYTF; CDR3 DNA: TGCGCCAGCAGCTTGGAAGGCGGGTATAACTATGGCTACACCTTC
clone size: few; D gene: TRBD1; J gene: TRBJ2-4; V gene: TRBV27; CDR3 protein: CASSTGQGPAKNIQYF; CDR3 DNA: TGTGCCAGCAGCACTGGACAGGGGCCAGCCAAAAACATTCAGTACTTC
clone size: many; D gene: -; J gene: TRBJ2-1; V gene: TRBV7-8; CDR3 protein: CASSLVLRDEQFF; CDR3 DNA: TGTGCCAGCAGCTTAGTTTTGAGGGATGAGCAGTTCTTC
clone size: many; D gene: -; J gene: TRBJ2-2; V gene: TRBV10-3; CDR3 protein: CAIRGSEAAGELFF; CDR3 DNA: TGTGCCATCAGGGGGTCGGAGGCGGCCGGGGAGCTGTTTTTT
clone size: -; D gene: -; J gene: TRBJ1-1; V gene: TRBV11-1; CDR3 protein: CASSLGGGSHLMNTEAFF; CDR3 DNA: TGTGCCAGCAGCTTAGGAGGAGGATCCCACCTTATGAACACTGAAGCTTTCTTT
clone size: many; D gene: -; J gene: TRBJ2-1; V gene: TRBV27; CDR3 protein: CATRRGSYNEQFF; CDR3 DNA: TGTGCCACCAGACGGGGCTCCTACAATGAGCAGTTCTTC
clone size: -; D gene: TRBD1; J gene: TRBJ2-4; V gene: TRBV25-1; CDR3 protein: CASSATGAKNIQYF; CDR3 DNA: TGTGCCAGCAGTGCGACAGGGGCCAAAAACATTCAGTACTTC
clone size: -; D gene: -; J gene: TRBJ2-7; V gene: TRBV4-1; CDR3 protein: CASSPERAPYEQYF; CDR3 DNA: TGCGCCAGCAGCCCCGAGAGGGCTCCCTACGAGCAGTACTTC
clone size: -; D gene: TRBD2; J gene: TRBJ2-7; V gene: TRBV6-2/TRBV6-3; CDR3 protein: CASRTDRRGKLAEQYF; CDR3 DNA: TGTGCCAGCAGGACAGACCGGCGGGGGAAATTGGCCGAGCAGTACTTC
clone size: many; D gene: TRBD2; J gene: TRBJ2-3; V gene: TRBV7-2; CDR3 protein: CASSPSWGLADTQYF; CDR3 DNA: TGTGCCAGCAGCCCCTCCTGGGGACTAGCGGATACGCAGTATTTT
clone size: many; D gene: -; J gene: TRBJ1-1; V gene: TRBV7-6; CDR3 protein: CASSLLGSLEAFF; CDR3 DNA: TGTGCCAGCAGCTTGCTGGGGAGTCTTGAAGCTTTCTTT
clone size: many; D gene: TRBD1; J gene: TRBJ2-7; V gene: TRBV6-5; CDR3 protein: CASSYSGTGSDEQYF; CDR3 DNA: TGTGCCAGCAGTTACAGCGGGACAGGGAGCGACGAGCAGTACTTC
clone size: few; D gene: -; J gene: TRBJ2-2; V gene: TRBV7-9; CDR3 protein: CASSLGVRKNTGELFF; CDR3 DNA: TGTGCCAGCAGCTTAGGGGTCAGAAAGAACACCGGGGAGCTGTTTTTT
clone size: -; D gene: TRBD2; J gene: TRBJ2-1; V gene: TRBV12-3/TRBV12-4; CDR3 protein: CASTGTSGRDEQFF; CDR3 DNA: TGTGCCAGCACCGGGACTAGCGGGAGGGATGAGCAGTTCTTC
clone size: many; D gene: -; J gene: TRBJ1-5; V gene: TRBV12-3/TRBV12-4; CDR3 protein: CASSMGSNQPQHF; CDR3 DNA: TGTGCCAGCAGTATGGGGAGCAATCAGCCCCAGCATTTT
clone size: -; D gene: TRBD1; J gene: TRBJ1-1; V gene: TRBV5-1; CDR3 protein: CASARQGDVNTEAFF; CDR3 DNA: TGCGCCAGCGCACGACAGGGGGACGTGAACACTGAAGCTTTCTTT
clone size: -; D gene: -; J gene: TRBJ1-2; V gene: TRBV29-1; CDR3 protein: CSVVGRGRGYTF; CDR3 DNA: TGCAGCGTTGTTGGCCGAGGGAGAGGCTACACCTTC
clone size: many; D gene: -; J gene: TRBJ2-7; V gene: TRBV7-9; CDR3 protein: CASSLAENPRTYEQYF; CDR3 DNA: TGTGCCAGCAGCTTAGCAGAGAACCCTCGAACCTACGAGCAGTACTTC
clone size: many; D gene: -; J gene: TRBJ1-1; V gene: TRBV30; CDR3 protein: CAWMGQWVATEAFF; CDR3 DNA: TGTGCCTGGATGGGCCAATGGGTGGCCACTGAAGCTTTCTTT
clone size: few; D gene: -; J gene: TRBJ2-1; V gene: TRBV11-2; CDR3 protein: CASRATTSSPEQFF; CDR3 DNA: TGTGCCAGCAGGGCCACTACTAGTTCTCCCGAGCAGTTCTTC
clone size: once; D gene: -; J gene: TRBJ2-7; V gene: TRBV29-1; CDR3 protein: CSATRGGDEQYF; CDR3 DNA: TGCAGCGCAACCCGGGGCGGCGACGAGCAGTACTTC
clone size: many; D gene: -; J gene: TRBJ2-7; V gene: TRBV29-1; CDR3 protein: CSVEQMTEAFSYEQYF; CDR3 DNA: TGCAGCGTTGAACAGATGACAGAGGCATTCTCCTACGAGCAGTACTTC
clone size: many; D gene: -; J gene: TRBJ1-5; V gene: TRBV28; CDR3 protein: CASSSRQGNQPQHF; CDR3 DNA: TGTGCCAGCAGCTCGAGACAGGGCAATCAGCCCCAGCATTTT
clone size: few; D gene: TRBD1; J gene: TRBJ1-1; V gene: TRBV7-2; CDR3 protein: CASSPDRGSEAFF; CDR3 DNA: TGTGCCAGCAGCCCCGACAGGGGTTCTGAAGCTTTCTTT
clone size: many; D gene: TRBD2; J gene: TRBJ2-1; V gene: TRBV12-3/TRBV12-4; CDR3 protein: CASNRAGVFNEQFF; CDR3 DNA: TGTGCCAGCAATAGAGCGGGAGTGTTTAATGAGCAGTTCTTC
clone size: many; D gene: TRBD2; J gene: TRBJ2-3; V gene: TRBV3-1; CDR3 protein: CASSRGTSESTDTQYF; CDR3 DNA: TGTGCCAGCAGCCGCGGGACTAGCGAAAGCACAGATACGCAGTATTTT
clone size: -; D gene: -; J gene: TRBJ2-1; V gene: TRBV5-1; CDR3 protein: CASSLTDSRSYYNEQFF; CDR3 DNA: TGCGCCAGCAGCTTGACGGACTCGCGATCGTACTACAATGAGCAGTTCTTC
clone size: -; D gene: -; J gene: TRBJ1-5; V gene: TRBV20-1; CDR3 protein: CSAHSPWVSNQPQHF; CDR3 DNA: TGCAGTGCTCACAGTCCCTGGGTCAGCAATCAGCCCCAGCATTTT
clone size: -; D gene: -; J gene: TRBJ2-3; V gene: TRBV20-1; CDR3 protein: CSAWRGTQYF; CDR3 DNA: TGCAGTGCTTGGAGAGGTACGCAGTATTTT
clone size: many; D gene: TRBD1; J gene: TRBJ1-2; V gene: TRBV29-1; CDR3 protein: CSVEQGASYGYTF; CDR3 DNA: TGCAGCGTTGAGCAGGGGGCTAGCTATGGCTACACCTTC
clone size: many; D gene: -; J gene: TRBJ1-5; V gene: TRBV28; CDR3 protein: CASINTPLQPQHF; CDR3 DNA: TGTGCCAGCATAAACACACCCCTTCAGCCCCAGCATTTT
clone size: -; D gene: -; J gene: TRBJ2-1; V gene: TRBV5-1; CDR3 protein: CASSLASASGSEQFF; CDR3 DNA: TGCGCCAGCAGCTTGGCCTCGGCCAGCGGGTCCGAGCAGTTCTTC
clone size: many; D gene: TRBD1; J gene: TRBJ1-5; V gene: TRBV20-1; CDR3 protein: CSATPGQFNQPQHF; CDR3 DNA: TGCAGTGCTACCCCGGGACAGTTCAATCAGCCCCAGCATTTT
clone size: few; D gene: TRBD1; J gene: TRBJ2-2; V gene: TRBV6-5; CDR3 protein: CASSYVRTGGTGELFF; CDR3 DNA: TGTGCCAGCAGTTACGTCCGGACAGGGGGCACCGGGGAGCTGTTTTTT
clone size: -; D gene: TRBD2; J gene: TRBJ2-2; V gene: TRBV20-1; CDR3 protein: CSARGGNTGELFF; CDR3 DNA: TGCAGTGCCCGCGGGGGAAACACCGGGGAGCTGTTTTTT
clone size: -; D gene: TRBD1; J gene: TRBJ2-1; V gene: TRBV30; CDR3 protein: CAWSGQGASSSYNEQFF; CDR3 DNA: TGTGCCTGGAGTGGACAGGGTGCTAGTAGCTCCTACAATGAGCAGTTCTTC
clone size: -; D gene: -; J gene: TRBJ2-1; V gene: TRBV7-9; CDR3 protein: CASSSRLDTDNEQFF; CDR3 DNA: TGTGCCAGCAGCTCCAGACTGGACACGGACAATGAGCAGTTCTTC
clone size: many; D gene: TRBD1; J gene: TRBJ1-1; V gene: TRBV5-5; CDR3 protein: CASSALDRVPNTEAFF; CDR3 DNA: TGTGCCAGCAGCGCCCTAGACAGGGTACCGAACACTGAAGCTTTCTTT
clone size: many; D gene: TRBD2; J gene: TRBJ2-7; V gene: TRBV5-1; CDR3 protein: CASSSSGSTEQYF; CDR3 DNA: TGCGCCAGCAGCTCAAGCGGGAGCACCGAGCAGTACTTC
clone size: many; D gene: TRBD2; J gene: TRBJ2-3; V gene: TRBV11-2; CDR3 protein: CASSLEVGLADQISTDTQYF; CDR3 DNA: TGTGCCAGCAGCTTAGAGGTTGGCCTAGCGGACCAAATATCCACAGATACGCAGTATTTT
clone size: few; D gene: TRBD1; J gene: TRBJ1-1; V gene: TRBV7-3; CDR3 protein: CASSLKGQGVAEAFF; CDR3 DNA: TGTGCCAGCAGCTTAAAAGGACAGGGGGTGGCTGAAGCTTTCTTT
clone size: -; D gene: -; J gene: TRBJ2-2; V gene: TRBV11-2; CDR3 protein: CASSLAITGELFF; CDR3 DNA: TGTGCCAGCAGCTTGGCGATCACCGGGGAGCTGTTTTTT
clone size: -; D gene: TRBD2; J gene: TRBJ2-1; V gene: TRBV5-1; CDR3 protein: CASSQGTSYDEQFF; CDR3 DNA: TGCGCCAGCAGCCAGGGGACTAGTTACGATGAGCAGTTCTTC
clone size: many; D gene: TRBD2; J gene: TRBJ2-3; V gene: TRBV12-5; CDR3 protein: CASGLPLAGGQADTQYF; CDR3 DNA: TGTGCTAGTGGTTTGCCATTAGCGGGAGGGCAGGCAGATACGCAGTATTTT
clone size: few; D gene: TRBD2; J gene: TRBJ2-7; V gene: TRBV20-1; CDR3 protein: CSARNPGLAGENEQYF; CDR3 DNA: TGCAGTGCGCGAAACCCGGGACTAGCGGGAGAAAACGAGCAGTACTTC
clone size: -; D gene: -; J gene: TRBJ2-1; V gene: TRBV7-2; CDR3 protein: CASSLVTRGLQFF; CDR3 DNA: TGTGCCAGCAGCTTAGTGACTAGAGGCCTGCAGTTCTTC
clone size: many; D gene: TRBD1; J gene: TRBJ1-4; V gene: TRBV12-3/TRBV12-4; CDR3 protein: CASRANRGTNEKLFF; CDR3 DNA: TGTGCCAGCAGGGCAAACAGGGGAACTAATGAAAAACTGTTTTTT
clone size: -; D gene: TRBD2; J gene: TRBJ2-1; V gene: TRBV4-1; CDR3 protein: CASSQDGVSGGYNEQFF; CDR3 DNA: TGCGCCAGTAGCCAAGATGGGGTCAGCGGGGGATACAATGAGCAGTTCTTC
clone size: many; D gene: -; J gene: TRBJ2-2; V gene: TRBV5-1; CDR3 protein: CASSATGNTGELFF; CDR3 DNA: TGCGCCAGCAGCGCCACAGGGAATACCGGGGAGCTGTTTTTT
clone size: -; D gene: -; J gene: TRBJ1-2; V gene: TRBV12-3/TRBV12-4; CDR3 protein: CASGGGYGYTF; CDR3 DNA: TGTGCCAGCGGAGGCGGCTATGGCTACACCTTC
clone size: -; D gene: -; J gene: TRBJ2-3; V gene: TRBV29-1; CDR3 protein: CSFEGYVISSTDTQYF; CDR3 DNA: TGCAGCTTCGAGGGCTACGTTATTTCTAGCACAGATACGCAGTATTTT
clone size: few; D gene: TRBD2; J gene: TRBJ2-2; V gene: TRBV18; CDR3 protein: CASSRGTSGITGELFF; CDR3 DNA: TGTGCCAGCTCGCGCGGGACTAGCGGTATCACCGGGGAGCTGTTTTTT
clone size: few; D gene: -; J gene: TRBJ2-7; V gene: TRBV20-1; CDR3 protein: CSARAGLGPYEQYF; CDR3 DNA: TGCAGTGCTAGAGCGGGATTAGGCCCCTACGAGCAGTACTTC
clone size: -; D gene: TRBD1; J gene: TRBJ2-7; V gene: TRBV7-2; CDR3 protein: CASSFQGVYEQYF; CDR3 DNA: TGTGCCAGCAGCTTCCAGGGGGTGTACGAGCAGTACTTC